This entry lists 4 T cell receptor beta chains sequenced from one sample in a study of cytotoxic CD8 clonotypes in ibrutinib-treated CLL. The repertoire was sequenced with immunoSEQ multiplex PCR; TCRdb's copy has only in-frame clones and lacks some. The sample includes approximately 130,000 clones, 84% of them seen just once. The sample was PBMCs, taken after 24 months of ibrutinib treatment. The receptors were sampled from a human donor with chronic lymphocytic leukemia.

The chain recombines TRBV6-1 with TRBJ2-2; no clear D. The CDR3 sequence is 14 residues long. The germline gives CDR1 MNHNS, CDR2 SASEGT. V was cut by 6 bases and J by 4 bases, with 12 bases left in between. DNA of the CDR3: TGTGCCAGCAGCCCTAGGACGAGCACCGGGGAGCTGTTTTTT. Its protein is CASSPRTSTGELFF.

This chain connects TRBV7-2 to TRBJ2-3; TRBD2 aligns across 9 bases. The CDR3 covers 16 residues. V lost 3 bases and J lost 2; bases outside the gene matches: 6. The germline V gene encodes CDR1 SGHTA and CDR2 FQGNSA. This chain's CDR3 is CASSFGRGGLTDTQYF. The CDR3 DNA is TGTGCCAGCAGCTTCGGGCGGGGGGGCCTCACAGATACGCAGTATTTT.

This clone appeared a single time. V is TRBV28 and J is TRBJ1-2; 7 nucleotides agree with TRBD1. CDR3 length: 16 amino acids. Trimming removed 4 bases from V and 1 base from J; junction bases left unmatched: 9. Germline assignment: CDR1 MDHEN and CDR2 SYDVKM. CDR3: CASSSPGTDFNYGYTF. The DNA for the CDR3 is TGTGCCAGCAGTTCCCCCGGGACAGACTTTAACTATGGCTACACCTTC.

The DNA of the CDR3 is TGTGCCAGCAGCTTGTTTGGGACGGTGAACACTGAAGCTTTCTTT. Amino acid sequence: CASSLFGTVNTEAFF. This chain uses TRBV5-4 with TRBJ1-1; weak D call: TRBD1 (5 bases). V lost 1 base, J lost 0 bases, and 10 bases lay in between. Germline V gives CDR1 SGHNT, CDR2 YYREEE (reference sequence). CDR3 length equals 15 residues.